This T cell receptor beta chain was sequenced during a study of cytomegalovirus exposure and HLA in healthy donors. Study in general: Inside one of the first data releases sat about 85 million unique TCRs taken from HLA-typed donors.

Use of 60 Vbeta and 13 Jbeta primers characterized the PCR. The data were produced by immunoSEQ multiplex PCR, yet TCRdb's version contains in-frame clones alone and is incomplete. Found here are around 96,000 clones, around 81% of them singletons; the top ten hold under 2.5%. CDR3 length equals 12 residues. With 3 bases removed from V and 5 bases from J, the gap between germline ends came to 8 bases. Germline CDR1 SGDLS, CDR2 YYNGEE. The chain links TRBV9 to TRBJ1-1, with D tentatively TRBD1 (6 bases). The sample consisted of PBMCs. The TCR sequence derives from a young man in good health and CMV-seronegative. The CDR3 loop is CASSDGQTEAFF. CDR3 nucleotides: TGTGCCAGCAGCGATGGACAGACTGAAGCTTTCTTT.